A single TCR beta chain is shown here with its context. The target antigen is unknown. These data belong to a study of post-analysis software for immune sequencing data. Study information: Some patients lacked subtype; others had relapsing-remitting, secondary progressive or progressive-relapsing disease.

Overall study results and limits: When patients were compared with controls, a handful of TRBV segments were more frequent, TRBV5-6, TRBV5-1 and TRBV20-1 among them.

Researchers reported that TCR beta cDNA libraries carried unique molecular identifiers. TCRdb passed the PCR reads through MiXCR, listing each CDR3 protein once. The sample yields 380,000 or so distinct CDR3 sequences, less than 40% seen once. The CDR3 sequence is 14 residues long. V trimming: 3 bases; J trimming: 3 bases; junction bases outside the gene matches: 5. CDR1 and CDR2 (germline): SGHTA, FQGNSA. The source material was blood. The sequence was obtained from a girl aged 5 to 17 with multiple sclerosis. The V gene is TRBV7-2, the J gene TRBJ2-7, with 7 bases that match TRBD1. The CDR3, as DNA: TGTGCCAGCAGCTTTGAGGACAGGTTCTACGAGCAGTACTTC. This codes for CASSFEDRFYEQYF.